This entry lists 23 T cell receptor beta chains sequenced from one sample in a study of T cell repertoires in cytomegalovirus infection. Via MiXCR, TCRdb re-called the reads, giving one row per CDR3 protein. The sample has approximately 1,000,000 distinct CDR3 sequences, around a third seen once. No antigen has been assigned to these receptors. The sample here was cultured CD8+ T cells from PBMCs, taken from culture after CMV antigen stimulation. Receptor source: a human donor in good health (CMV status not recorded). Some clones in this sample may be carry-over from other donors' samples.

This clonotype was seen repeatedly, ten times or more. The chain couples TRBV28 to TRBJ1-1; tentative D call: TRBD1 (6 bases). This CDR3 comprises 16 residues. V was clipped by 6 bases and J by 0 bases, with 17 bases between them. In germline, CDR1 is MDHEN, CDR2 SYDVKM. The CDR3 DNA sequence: TGTGCCAGCAGCCCTCCACCCGACAGGTTGAACACTGAAGCTTTCTTT. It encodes CASSPPPDRLNTEAFF. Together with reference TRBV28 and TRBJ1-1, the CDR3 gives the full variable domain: DVKVTQSSRYLVKRTGEKVFLECVQDMDHENMFWYRQDPGLGLRLIYFSYDVKMKEKGDIPEGYSVSREKKERFSLILESASTNQTSMYLCASSPPPDRLNTEAFFGQGTRLTVV.

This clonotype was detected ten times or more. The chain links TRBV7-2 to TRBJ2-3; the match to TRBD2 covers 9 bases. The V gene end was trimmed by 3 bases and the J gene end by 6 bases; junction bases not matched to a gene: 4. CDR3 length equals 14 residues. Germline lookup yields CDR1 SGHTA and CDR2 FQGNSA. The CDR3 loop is CASSFVLAGDTQYF. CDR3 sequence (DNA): TGTGCCAGCAGCTTTGTTCTAGCGGGGGATACGCAGTATTTT.

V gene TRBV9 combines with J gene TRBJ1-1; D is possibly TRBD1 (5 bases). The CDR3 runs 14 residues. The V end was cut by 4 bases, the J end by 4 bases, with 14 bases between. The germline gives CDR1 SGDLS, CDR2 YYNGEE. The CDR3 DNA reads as TGTGCCAGCAGCTTTGTCGGGGGGAGCACTGAAGCTTTCTTT. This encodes CASSFVGGSTEAFF.

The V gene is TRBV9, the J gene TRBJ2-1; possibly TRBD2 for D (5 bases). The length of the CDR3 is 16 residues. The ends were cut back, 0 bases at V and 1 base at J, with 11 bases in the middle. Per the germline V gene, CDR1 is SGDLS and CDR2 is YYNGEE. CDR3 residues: CASSVASGPSYNEQFF. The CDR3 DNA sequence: TGTGCCAGCAGCGTAGCAAGCGGCCCTTCCTACAATGAGCAGTTCTTC.

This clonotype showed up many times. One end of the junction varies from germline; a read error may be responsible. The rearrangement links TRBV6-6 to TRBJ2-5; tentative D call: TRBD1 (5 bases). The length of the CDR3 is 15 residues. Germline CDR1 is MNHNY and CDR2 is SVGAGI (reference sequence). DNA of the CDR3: TGTGCCAGCAGTTACGATTCAGGGTACCAGGAGACCCAGTACTTC. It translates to CASSYDSGYQETQYF.

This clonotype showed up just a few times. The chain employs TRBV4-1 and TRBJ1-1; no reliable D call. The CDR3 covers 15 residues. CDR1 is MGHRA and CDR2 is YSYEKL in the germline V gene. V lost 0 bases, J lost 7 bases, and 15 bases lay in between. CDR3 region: CASSQDISDHNEAFF. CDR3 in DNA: TGCGCCAGCAGCCAAGATATATCGGATCACAATGAAGCTTTCTTT.

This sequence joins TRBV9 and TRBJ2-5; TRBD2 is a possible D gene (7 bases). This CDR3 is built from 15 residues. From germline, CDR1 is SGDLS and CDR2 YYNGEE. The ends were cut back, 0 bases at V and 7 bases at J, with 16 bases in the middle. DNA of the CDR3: TGTGCCAGCAGCGTAGGGGGGGGGCATAGGCGGACCCAGTACTTC. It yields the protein CASSVGGGHRRTQYF.

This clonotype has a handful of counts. The CDR3 DNA follows: TGTGCCAGCAACAAAGGCGGGGAGCTGTTTTTT. It codes for CASNKGGELFF. The chain has TRBV7-9 and TRBJ2-2; D ambiguous. Germline V gives CDR1 SEHNR, CDR2 FQNEAQ (reference sequence). This CDR3 is built from 11 residues. Trimming took off 7 bases at V and 7 bases at J, with 7 bases between the two ends.

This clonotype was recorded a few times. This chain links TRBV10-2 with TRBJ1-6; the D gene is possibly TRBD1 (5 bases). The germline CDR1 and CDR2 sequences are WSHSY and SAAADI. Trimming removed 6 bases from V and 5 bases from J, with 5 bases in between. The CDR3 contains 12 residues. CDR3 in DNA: TGCGCCAGCAGAGGGGATAATTCACCCCTCCACTTT. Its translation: CASRGDNSPLHF.

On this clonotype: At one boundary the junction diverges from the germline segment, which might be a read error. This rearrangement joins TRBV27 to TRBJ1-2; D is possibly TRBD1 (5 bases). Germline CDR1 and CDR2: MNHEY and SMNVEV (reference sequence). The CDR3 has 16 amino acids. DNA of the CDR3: TGTGTCAGCAGTTTCGGGGCCCTCGGGCAGGACTATGGCTACACCTTC. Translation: CVSSFGALGQDYGYTF.

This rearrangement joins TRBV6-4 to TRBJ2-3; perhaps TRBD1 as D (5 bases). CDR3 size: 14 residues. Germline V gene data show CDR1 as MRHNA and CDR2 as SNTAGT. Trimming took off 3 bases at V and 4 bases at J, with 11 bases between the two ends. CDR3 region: CASSEVVGADTQYF. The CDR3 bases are TGTGCCAGCAGTGAAGTGGTAGGGGCAGATACGCAGTATTTT.

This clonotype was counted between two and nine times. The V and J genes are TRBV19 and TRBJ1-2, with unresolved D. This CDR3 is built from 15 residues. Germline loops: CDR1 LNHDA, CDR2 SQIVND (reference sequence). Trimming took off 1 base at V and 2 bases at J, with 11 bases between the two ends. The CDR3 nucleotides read TGTGCCAGTAGTATAGGAACGGTGGCAAACTATGGCTACACCTTC. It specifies CASSIGTVANYGYTF. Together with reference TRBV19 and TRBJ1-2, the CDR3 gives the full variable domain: DGGITQSPKYLFRKEGQNVTLSCEQNLNHDAMYWYRQDPGQGLRLIYYSQIVNDFQKGDIAEGYSVSREKKESFPLTVTSAQKNPTAFYLCASSIGTVANYGYTFGSGTRLTVV.

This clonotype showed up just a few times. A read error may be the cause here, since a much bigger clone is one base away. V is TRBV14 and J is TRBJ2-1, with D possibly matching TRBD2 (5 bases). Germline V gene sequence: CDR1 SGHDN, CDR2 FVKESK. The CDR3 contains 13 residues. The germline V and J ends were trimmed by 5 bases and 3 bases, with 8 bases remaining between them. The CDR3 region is CASSFDYYNEQFF. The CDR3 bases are TGTGCCAGCAGCTTCGACTACTACAATGAGCAGTTCTTC. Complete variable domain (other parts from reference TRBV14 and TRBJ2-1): EAGVTQFPSHSVIEKGQTVTLRCDPISGHDNLYWYRRVMGKEIKFLLHFVKESKQDESGMPNNRFLAERTGGTYSTLKVQPAELEDSGVYFCASSFDYYNEQFFGPGTRLTVL.

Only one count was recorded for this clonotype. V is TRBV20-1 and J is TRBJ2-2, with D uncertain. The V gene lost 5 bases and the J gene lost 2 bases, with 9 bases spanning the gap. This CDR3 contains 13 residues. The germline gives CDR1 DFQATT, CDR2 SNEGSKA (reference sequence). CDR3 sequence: CSALVPNTGELFF. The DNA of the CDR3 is TGCAGTGCTCTAGTGCCCAACACCGGGGAGCTGTTTTTT.

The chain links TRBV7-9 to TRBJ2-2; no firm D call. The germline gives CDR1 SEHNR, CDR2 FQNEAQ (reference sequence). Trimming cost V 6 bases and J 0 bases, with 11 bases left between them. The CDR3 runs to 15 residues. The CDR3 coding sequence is TGTGCCAGCAGTTTACACAAGACGAACACCGGGGAGCTGTTTTTT. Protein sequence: CASSLHKTNTGELFF.

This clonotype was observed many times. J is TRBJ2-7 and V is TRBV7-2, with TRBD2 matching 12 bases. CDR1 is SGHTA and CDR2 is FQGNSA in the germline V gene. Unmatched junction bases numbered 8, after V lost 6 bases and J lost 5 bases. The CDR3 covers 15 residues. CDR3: CASRAILAGGHEQYF. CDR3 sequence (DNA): TGTGCCAGCAGGGCTATCCTAGCGGGGGGGCACGAGCAGTACTTC.

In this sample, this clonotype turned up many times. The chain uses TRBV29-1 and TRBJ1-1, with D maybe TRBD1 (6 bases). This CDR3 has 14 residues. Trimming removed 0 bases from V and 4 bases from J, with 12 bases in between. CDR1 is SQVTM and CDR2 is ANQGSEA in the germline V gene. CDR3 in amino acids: CSVEDPSRGTEAFF. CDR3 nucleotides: TGCAGCGTTGAAGATCCGTCCAGGGGCACTGAAGCTTTCTTT.

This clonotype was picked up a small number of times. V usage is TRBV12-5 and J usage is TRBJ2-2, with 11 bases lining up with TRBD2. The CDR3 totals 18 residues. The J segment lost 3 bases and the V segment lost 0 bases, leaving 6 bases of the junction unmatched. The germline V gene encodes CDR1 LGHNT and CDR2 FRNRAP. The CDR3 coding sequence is TGTGCTAGTGGTTTGGTACTAGCGGGGGAGAAATACACCGGGGAGCTGTTTTTT. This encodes CASGLVLAGEKYTGELFF.

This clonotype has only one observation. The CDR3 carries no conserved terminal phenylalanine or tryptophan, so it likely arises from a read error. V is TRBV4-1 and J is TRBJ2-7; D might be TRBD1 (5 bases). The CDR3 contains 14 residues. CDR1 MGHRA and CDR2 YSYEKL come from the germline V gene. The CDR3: CASSHGPGCYQQYG. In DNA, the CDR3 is TGCGCCAGCAGCCATGGGCCAGGGTGCTACCAGCAGTACGGC.

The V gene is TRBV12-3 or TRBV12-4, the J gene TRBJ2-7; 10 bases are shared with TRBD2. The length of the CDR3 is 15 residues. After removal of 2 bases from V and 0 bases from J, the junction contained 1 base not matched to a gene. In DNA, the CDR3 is TGTGCCAGCAGTTTAAGACTAGCGGGCTCCTACGAGCAGTACTTC. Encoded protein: CASSLRLAGSYEQYF.

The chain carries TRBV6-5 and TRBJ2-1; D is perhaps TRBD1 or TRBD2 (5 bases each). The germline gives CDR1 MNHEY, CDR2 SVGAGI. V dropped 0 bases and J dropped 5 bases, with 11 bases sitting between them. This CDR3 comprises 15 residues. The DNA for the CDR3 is TGTGCCAGCAGTTACTCAGGGGCGGGCCACAATGAGCAGTTCTTC. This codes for CASSYSGAGHNEQFF.

CDR3: CASSEFPNTGELFF. The DNA of the CDR3 is TGTGCCAGCAGTGAATTTCCGAACACCGGGGAGCTGTTTTTT. The V call is TRBV6-1, the J call TRBJ2-2; D is uncertain. CDR3 length: 14 residues. Germline V gene lookup returns CDR1 MNHNS and CDR2 SASEGT. V was pared by 2 bases and J by 0 bases, with 4 bases between.

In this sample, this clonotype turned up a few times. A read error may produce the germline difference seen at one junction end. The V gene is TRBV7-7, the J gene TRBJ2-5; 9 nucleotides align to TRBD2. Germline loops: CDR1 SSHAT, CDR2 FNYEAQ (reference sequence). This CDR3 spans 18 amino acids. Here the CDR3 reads CASSLALRGSGGPETQYF. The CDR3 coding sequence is TGTGCTAGCAGCTTAGCGTTGAGGGGTAGCGGGGGACCAGAGACCCAGTACTTC.